This T cell receptor (beta chain) was sequenced in a study of control samples from healthy donors and cancer patients. A few counts support this clone. Germline CDR1 SGHDN, CDR2 FVKESK. The CDR3 length is 13 residues. V was clipped by 2 bases and J by 0 bases, with 4 bases between them. Repertoires were generated with immunoSEQ multiplex PCR, while TCRdb's copy carries only in-frame clones and drops some. The sample shows around 20,000 clones, around 85% of them seen only once. The source of this sequence is a man aged 60-69 years with head and neck cancer. The sequencing input was PBMCs. The rearrangement joins TRBV14 to TRBJ1-1; D is ambiguous. CDR3: CASSQLVNTEAFF. The CDR3 DNA reads as TGTGCCAGCAGCCAACTTGTGAACACTGAAGCTTTCTTT. Combining the CDR3 with reference TRBV14 and TRBJ1-1 gives the whole variable domain EAGVTQFPSHSVIEKGQTVTLRCDPISGHDNLYWYRRVMGKEIKFLLHFVKESKQDESGMPNNRFLAERTGGTYSTLKVQPAELEDSGVYFCASSQLVNTEAFFGQGTRLTVV.